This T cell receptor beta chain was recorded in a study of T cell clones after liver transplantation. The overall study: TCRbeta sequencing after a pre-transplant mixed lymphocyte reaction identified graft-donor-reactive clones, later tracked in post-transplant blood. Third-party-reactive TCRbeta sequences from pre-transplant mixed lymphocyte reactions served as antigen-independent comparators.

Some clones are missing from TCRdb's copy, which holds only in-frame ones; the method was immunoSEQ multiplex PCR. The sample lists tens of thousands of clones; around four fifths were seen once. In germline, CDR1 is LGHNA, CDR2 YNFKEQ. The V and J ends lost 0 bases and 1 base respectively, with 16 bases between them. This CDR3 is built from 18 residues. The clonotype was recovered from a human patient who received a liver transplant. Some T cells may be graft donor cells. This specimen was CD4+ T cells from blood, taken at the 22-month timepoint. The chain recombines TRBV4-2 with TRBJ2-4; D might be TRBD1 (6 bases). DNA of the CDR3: TGTGCCAGCAGCCAAGAGAGGTACAGGGATGGCGCCAAAAACATTCAGTACTTC. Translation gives CASSQERYRDGAKNIQYF.